One and the same sample provided the 14 T cell receptor beta chains below, sequenced in a study of graft-versus-host responses after intestinal transplantation. TCRdb's copy holds only in-frame clones and misses some; the assay was immunoSEQ multiplex PCR. The sample carries about 78,000 clones, nearly 90% recorded once. Their target antigens are unknown. The sample in question was unstimulated CD8+ T cells sorted from spleen or lymph node cells, obtained before transplant. Receptor source: a human donor who was the organ donor for an intestinal transplant.

The chain's CDR3 is CSVEDGQGGGYTF. CDR3 in DNA: TGCAGCGTTGAAGATGGGCAGGGCGGCGGCTACACCTTC. The V and J genes are TRBV29-1 and TRBJ1-2, with a weak D call TRBD1 (5 bases). The CDR3 has 13 amino acids. The V end lost 0 bases, the J end lost 8 bases, and 13 bases lay between the germline ends. The V gene's germline CDR1 is SQVTM and CDR2 ANQGSEA.

The V and J genes are TRBV28 and TRBJ2-5; no definite D call. The CDR3 length is 14 residues. Looked up from germline, CDR1 is MDHEN and CDR2 is SYDVKM. V dropped 1 base and J dropped 5 bases, with 11 bases sitting between them. The CDR3 region has the DNA TGTGCCAGCAGTTTATCAGGCAGTAAGGAGACCCAGTACTTC. It encodes CASSLSGSKETQYF.

The CDR3 loop reads CASSRAGDYEQYV. The CDR3 bases are TGTGCCAGCAGCCGCGCGGGCGACTACGAGCAGTACGTC. The chain is built from TRBV11-2 and TRBJ2-7; D may be TRBD2 (5 bases). This CDR3 contains 13 residues. V lost 5 bases, J lost 3 bases, and 11 bases lay in between. CDR1 is SGHAT and CDR2 is FQNNGV in the germline V gene.

The rearrangement joins TRBV7-6 to TRBJ2-4; D not certain. The CDR3 totals 13 residues. Germline V gives CDR1 SGHVS, CDR2 FNYEAQ. Trimming removed 5 bases from V and 0 bases from J, with 5 bases in between. The CDR3, as DNA: TGTGCCAGCAGCCCAATAGCCAAAAACATTCAGTACTTC. This sequence encodes CASSPIAKNIQYF. Full variable domain (rest looked up from reference TRBV7-6 and TRBJ2-4): GAGVSQSPRYKVTKRGQDVALRCDPISGHVSLYWYRQALGQGPEFLTYFNYEAQQDKSGLPNDRFSAERPEGSISTLTIQRTEQRDSAMYRCASSPIAKNIQYFGAGTRLSVL.

The V gene is TRBV7-6, the J gene TRBJ2-3; 10 bases are a match to TRBD2. This CDR3 has 17 residues. The V and J ends lost 3 bases and 0 bases, in that order; junction bases with no gene match: 6. Germline-derived CDR1 and CDR2 are SGHVS and FNYEAQ. CDR3 loop: CASSLVPSGGSTDTQYF. The CDR3 nucleotides read TGTGCCAGCAGCTTGGTCCCTAGCGGGGGTAGCACAGATACGCAGTATTTT.

The genes are TRBV6-5 and TRBJ2-7, with 11 bases fitting TRBD2. The CDR3 runs to 14 residues. V lost 10 bases and J lost 5; bases outside the gene matches: 10. The germline CDR1 and CDR2 sequences are MNHEY and SVGAGI. CDR3 region: CATRSGGAFHEQYV. Written as DNA, the CDR3 is TGTGCCACCCGTAGCGGGGGGGCCTTCCACGAGCAGTACGTC.

This chain links TRBV5-1 with TRBJ2-5, with 8 bases fitting TRBD2. V lost 3 bases and J lost 5; bases outside the gene matches: 12. Germline V gives CDR1 SGHRS, CDR2 YFSETQ. CDR3 size: 16 residues. The CDR3 sequence: CASSSWPGGVRETQYF. The CDR3 DNA follows: TGCGCCAGCAGCTCCTGGCCCGGGGGGGTGCGGGAGACCCAGTACTTC.

CDR3 sequence (DNA): TGTGCCTGGGAAGGAGGTTACACTGAAGCTTTCTTT. The encoded protein is CAWEGGYTEAFF. J is TRBJ1-1 and V is TRBV30; D gene uncertain. V was trimmed by 5 bases and J by 3 bases, leaving 10 bases between them. Germline V gene lookup returns CDR1 GTSNPN and CDR2 SVGIG (reference sequence). This CDR3 has 12 amino acids.

This clone was observed once. The chain has TRBV9 and TRBJ1-5, with TRBD1 as a possible D gene (5 bases). The CDR3 totals 15 residues. Germline V gene lookup returns CDR1 SGDLS and CDR2 YYNGEE. V was clipped by 4 bases and J by 0 bases, with 11 bases between them. In DNA, the CDR3 is TGTGCCAGCAGCCTTGACAGTAATAGCAATCAGCCCCAGCATTTT. Protein sequence: CASSLDSNSNQPQHF.

The chain couples TRBV4-1 to TRBJ1-1; TRBD1 might be the D (5 bases). V was shortened by 3 bases and J by 11 bases, with 19 bases between the two germline ends. This CDR3 has 14 residues. Per the germline V gene, CDR1 is MGHRA and CDR2 is YSYEKL. In DNA, the CDR3 is TGCGCCAGCAGCCAGACCATGACAGTGGGCAGGGCTTTCTTT. Its protein product is CASSQTMTVGRAFF.

The J gene is TRBJ2-3, the V gene TRBV27; no clear D gene. CDR3 length equals 15 residues. Per germline, CDR1 MNHEY and CDR2 SMNVEV (reference sequence). Trimming removed 0 bases at V and 0 bases at J, with 7 bases between. The chain's CDR3 is CASSLSWASTDTQYF. CDR3 DNA: TGTGCCAGCAGTTTATCTTGGGCTAGCACAGATACGCAGTATTTT.

The J gene is TRBJ2-2, the V gene TRBV18; 8 positions match TRBD1. The CDR3 runs to 14 residues. Germline CDR1 is KGHSH and CDR2 is LQKENI. Losses at the gene ends were 5 bases for V and 10 bases for J; bases not matched to a gene: 9. The DNA of the CDR3 is TGTGCCAGCTCAGGACAGGGTAGAAGGGAGGAGCTGTTTTTT. The encoded protein is CASSGQGRREELFF.

This clone is a singleton in its sample. This chain uses TRBV5-4 with TRBJ1-1; a weak D match, TRBD1 (6 bases). This CDR3 region has 16 residues. Germline-derived CDR1 and CDR2 are SGHNT and YYREEE (reference sequence). V shed 2 bases and J shed 1 base, with 15 bases lying between them. The CDR3, as DNA: TGTGCCAGCAGCTTCTTCTTCGAGACAGGGAACACTGAAGCTTTCTTT. It specifies CASSFFFETGNTEAFF.

The CDR3 here is CASSQEGGGSYNEQFF. In nucleotides, the CDR3 is TGCGCCAGCAGCCAAGAGGGGGGGGGCTCCTACAATGAGCAGTTCTTC. The chain recombines TRBV4-3 with TRBJ2-1; TRBD2 aligns across 7 bases. Germline trimming cut 0 bases from V and 0 bases from J; bases unmatched to any gene: 2. The CDR3 covers 16 residues. The germline gives CDR1 LGHNA, CDR2 YSLEER.